This TCR beta chain was profiled in a study of cytomegalovirus exposure and HLA in healthy donors. Regarding the study as a whole: In a later analysis, parvovirus B19, influenza, CMV and Epstein-Barr virus appeared linked to several top co-occurrence clusters. Specificity for CMV antigens was confirmed in vitro for a few of the CMV-associated chains.

PCR used 60 Vbeta primers and 13 Jbeta primers. Produced via immunoSEQ multiplex PCR; TCRdb's table is partial and in-frame only. In the table there are about 170,000 clones, about four fifths of which are singletons. To note about this clone: Its target is not known.

CDR3 length equals 14 residues. Germline V gene sequence: CDR1 SGHNT, CDR2 YENEEA. V lost 0 bases, J lost 8 bases, and 10 bases lay in between. Donors in the study were healthy people who gave bone marrow. The sample was PBMCs. This chain joins TRBV11-3 and TRBJ2-2; D possibly corresponds to TRBD2 (5 bases). The clonotype comes from a woman between 18 and 29 years old in good health and CMV-seropositive. The CDR3 protein is CASSLDPGIGELFF. The CDR3 DNA reads as TGTGCCAGCAGCTTAGATCCCGGGATTGGGGAGCTGTTTTTT.